Each of the 27 T cell receptor beta chains below was sequenced from the same sample in a study of graft-versus-host responses after intestinal transplantation. Only in-frame clones appear in the TCRdb table, and some are missing; sequencing was by immunoSEQ multiplex PCR. Of roughly 4,000 clones listed, around 72% are singletons. Graft tissue was processed to release intraepithelial and lamina propria lymphocytes. Sequencing was performed on ileum tissue, taken 17 days after transplant. The receptors stem from a human patient who received an intestinal transplant, so some T cells may come from the graft donor.

In this sample, this clone is large (0.1 to 1%). The V call is TRBV28, the J call TRBJ1-2, with D hard to call. V was cut by 2 bases and J by 8 bases, with 12 bases left in between. This CDR3 spans 13 amino acids. Germline CDR1 is MDHEN and CDR2 is SYDVKM. The CDR3 DNA reads as TGTGCCAGCAGTTTAAATTGGTGGGAGGGCTACACCTTC. Translating gives CASSLNWWEGYTF.

The rearrangement joins TRBV19 to TRBJ1-2; 8 nucleotides line up with TRBD1. Germline V gene sequence: CDR1 LNHDA, CDR2 SQIVND (reference sequence). The CDR3 contains 17 residues. Trimming at V came to 4 bases and at J to 0 bases, leaving 10 bases not matched to a gene. The CDR3 is CASSTNRQGNPNYGYTF. The CDR3 bases are TGTGCCAGTAGTACGAACAGACAGGGGAACCCTAACTATGGCTACACCTTC.

This clone appeared a few times. This rearrangement joins TRBV7-9 to TRBJ2-1; D is perhaps TRBD1 (6 bases). CDR3 length equals 12 residues. Trimming took 9 bases from V and 1 from J, leaving 7 bases between them. Per germline, CDR1 SEHNR and CDR2 FQNEAQ (reference sequence). As DNA, the CDR3 is TGTGCCAGGGGGACATCCTACAATGAGCAGTTCTTC. Amino acid sequence: CARGTSYNEQFF.

This clone occurred a few times. The chain has TRBV14 and TRBJ1-2, with 8 nucleotides matching TRBD1. There are 14 residues in the CDR3. Trimming removed 6 bases from V and 4 bases from J; junction bases left unmatched: 7. Per germline, CDR1 SGHDN and CDR2 FVKESK. The CDR3 is CASSPGGEIYGYTF. The CDR3 DNA reads TGTGCCAGCAGTCCAGGGGGCGAGATCTATGGCTACACCTTC.

In this sample, this clone turned up a few times. This chain joins TRBV4-3 and TRBJ2-2; 10 positions match TRBD1. V was clipped by 5 bases and J by 7 bases; unmatched bases: 1. This CDR3 has 13 residues. The germline V gene encodes CDR1 LGHNA and CDR2 YSLEER. The CDR3 reads CASSGQGDGELFF. DNA for the CDR3: TGCGCCAGCAGCGGACAGGGGGACGGGGAGCTGTTTTTT.

The chain uses TRBV6-5 and TRBJ1-1, with D unresolved. V was trimmed by 6 bases and J by 5 bases, leaving 19 bases between them. Germline V gene lookup returns CDR1 MNHEY and CDR2 SVGAGI. The CDR3 covers 15 residues. This CDR3 is CASSPRSYRGTEAFF. As DNA, the CDR3 is TGTGCCAGCAGCCCCCGTTCCTACCGAGGGACTGAAGCTTTCTTT.

The chain couples TRBV7-2 to TRBJ2-6; no reliable D call. Germline CDR1 is SGHTA and CDR2 is FQGNSA. The CDR3 consists of 14 residues. The V and J ends lost 3 bases and 0 bases respectively, with 3 bases between them. CDR3 sequence: CASSFRSGANVLTF. DNA for the CDR3: TGTGCCAGCAGCTTTCGCTCTGGGGCCAACGTCCTGACTTTC. Together with reference TRBV7-2 and TRBJ2-6, the CDR3 gives the full variable domain: GAGVSQSPSNKVTEKGKDVELRCDPISGHTALYWYRQSLGQGLEFLIYFQGNSAPDKSGLPSDRFSAERTGGSVSTLTIQRTQQEDSAVYLCASSFRSGANVLTFGAGSRLTVL.

This clone has just a few counts. This chain links TRBV7-8 with TRBJ1-2; D is uncertain. CDR3 size: 16 residues. Germline V CDR1 and CDR2: SGHVS, FQNEAQ. V was clipped by 5 bases and J by 3 bases, with 19 bases between them. The CDR3 DNA is TGTGCCAGCAGCCCTAAACTGTCTAGGGAGTACTATGGCTACACCTTC. It encodes CASSPKLSREYYGYTF.

The J gene is TRBJ2-2, the V gene TRBV27, with 12 bases matching TRBD2. V lost 7 bases, J lost 5 bases, and 2 bases stayed unmatched. The CDR3 extends over 14 amino acids. Germline V gene sequence: CDR1 MNHEY, CDR2 SMNVEV (reference sequence). CDR3 in DNA: TGTGCCAGCAACCTAGCGGGGGGGACCGGGGAGCTGTTTTTT. Amino acid sequence: CASNLAGGTGELFF.

The CDR3 bases are TGTGCCACCTGTATCCCCCGGGACAGTCACTACGAGCAGTACGTC. Its protein is CATCIPRDSHYEQYV. The V call is TRBV27, the J call TRBJ2-7; TRBD1 matches 7 bases. The CDR3 is 15 residues long. Germline values: CDR1 MNHEY, CDR2 SMNVEV (reference sequence). Trimming removed 10 bases from V and 3 bases from J; junction bases left unmatched: 15.

Concerning this clone: The same CDR3 can be traced to other DNA sequences in this sample. The V gene is TRBV4-3, the J gene TRBJ2-1; D is perhaps TRBD1 (6 bases). Trimming shortened V by 1 base and J by 4 bases, and 14 bases separated the two germline ends. The CDR3 has 16 amino acids. Germline V lookup: CDR1 LGHNA, CDR2 YSLEER. CDR3: CASSQVLQGSYNEQFF. In DNA form, the CDR3 reads TGCGCCAGCAGCCAAGTATTACAGGGTTCATACAATGAGCAGTTCTTC.

The rearrangement uses TRBV5-1 and TRBJ2-1, with 7 bases that match TRBD1. This CDR3 contains 16 residues. V shed 4 bases and J 7 bases; nucleotides not matched to a gene: 14. Germline V gene lookup returns CDR1 SGHRS and CDR2 YFSETQ. DNA of the CDR3: TGCGCCAGCAGCCTACTACAGGGGATGGGAGAAAATGAGCAGTTCTTC. This encodes CASSLLQGMGENEQFF.

The chain links TRBV6-5 to TRBJ2-7; D perhaps matches TRBD1 (5 bases). The CDR3 is 14 amino acids. V shed 0 bases and J shed 3 bases, with 9 bases lying between them. From germline, CDR1 is MNHEY and CDR2 SVGAGI. The CDR3 region has the DNA TGTGCCAGCAGTTACTCTGCAGGGAACTACGAGCAGTACGTC. Its protein product is CASSYSAGNYEQYV.

This clone was detected a few times. V is TRBV4-2 and J is TRBJ1-5, with a possible D match to TRBD1 (5 bases). CDR1 and CDR2 (germline): LGHNA, YNFKEQ. Trimming took off 1 base at V and 2 bases at J, with 15 bases between the two ends. This CDR3 region has 17 residues. CDR3 nucleotide sequence: TGTGCCAGCAGCCAAGGGACTGGAGGGACGGGCAATCAGCCCCAGCATTTT. Translated, it gives CASSQGTGGTGNQPQHF.

V is TRBV4-3 and J is TRBJ1-4, with 7 bases identical to TRBD1. Germline V gene data show CDR1 as LGHNA and CDR2 as YSLEER. Trimming removed 0 bases from V and 7 bases from J; junction bases left unmatched: 8. This CDR3 is built from 16 residues. The CDR3 here is CASSQDSPGGFEKLFF. The CDR3, as DNA: TGCGCCAGCAGCCAAGATTCGCCAGGGGGTTTTGAAAAACTGTTTTTT.

Note on this clone: One end of the junction does not line up with germline, which may come from a read error. The chain recombines TRBV5-1 with TRBJ2-2; tentatively, D is TRBD2 (5 bases). Looked up from germline, CDR1 is SGHRS and CDR2 is YFSETQ. This CDR3 region has 12 residues. The CDR3 sequence is CASSLKTGELFF. CDR3 in DNA: TGCGCCAGCAGCTTAAAGACCGGGGAGTTGTTTTTT.

The genes are TRBV6-1 and TRBJ2-3; tentative D call: TRBD2 (7 bases). Trimming removed 8 bases from V and 2 bases from J, with 14 bases in between. This CDR3 contains 14 residues. Germline CDR1 reads MNHNS; CDR2 reads SASEGT. The CDR3 reads CASLRGALTDTQYF. CDR3 sequence (DNA): TGTGCCAGCTTACGGGGGGCCCTCACAGATACGCAGTATTTT.

The chain uses TRBV6-1 and TRBJ1-2; D gene unclear. V shed 6 bases and J shed 2 bases, with 13 bases lying between them. The CDR3 has 14 amino acids. Germline CDR1 reads MNHNS; CDR2 reads SASEGT. The CDR3 loop is CASSWEVRNYGYTF. DNA of the CDR3: TGTGCCAGCAGCTGGGAGGTCAGAAACTATGGCTACACCTTC.

The chain carries TRBV2 and TRBJ2-7; D not certain. Germline CDR1 and CDR2: SNHLY and FYNNEI. Trimming removed 1 base at V and 3 bases at J, with 7 bases between. The CDR3 covers 13 residues. CDR3 protein: CASSEERNYEQYV. In nucleotides, the CDR3 is TGTGCCAGCAGTGAAGAGCGCAACTACGAGCAGTACGTC.

This CDR3 reads CATSREDRTDTQYF. For the CDR3, the DNA is TGTGCCACCAGCAGAGAGGACAGGACAGATACGCAGTATTTT. This chain links TRBV15 with TRBJ2-3; TRBD1 matches at 7 bases. V lost 0 bases, J lost 3 bases, and 0 bases stayed unmatched. This CDR3 is 14 amino acids long. The germline V gene has CDR1 LNHNV and CDR2 YYDKDF (reference sequence).

Note on this clone: Other DNA sequences in this sample translate to the same CDR3. The chain has TRBV2 and TRBJ1-1, with 8 positions matching TRBD1. The CDR3 runs 15 residues. The trim removed 3 bases at V and 0 bases at J, leaving 3 bases unmatched. Germline CDR1 SNHLY, CDR2 FYNNEI. This chain's CDR3 is CASSEGTGLNTEAFF. Here the CDR3 DNA reads TGTGCCAGCAGTGAGGGGACAGGATTGAACACTGAAGCTTTCTTT.

In this sample, this clone turned up once. The chain's CDR3 is CASSIEHRPLPGELFF. The DNA for the CDR3 is TGTGCCAGTAGTATAGAGCACAGGCCCTTGCCCGGGGAGCTGTTTTTT. The chain couples TRBV19 to TRBJ2-2, with a tentative D call TRBD1 (5 bases). V gave up 0 bases and J gave up 6 bases, with 14 bases separating them. Germline V gives CDR1 LNHDA, CDR2 SQIVND (reference sequence). This CDR3 is 16 amino acids long. The full variable domain, rest sourced from reference TRBV19 and TRBJ2-2, is DGGITQSPKYLFRKEGQNVTLSCEQNLNHDAMYWYRQDPGQGLRLIYYSQIVNDFQKGDIAEGYSVSREKKESFPLTVTSAQKNPTAFYLCASSIEHRPLPGELFFGEGSRLTVL.

The J gene is TRBJ2-5, the V gene TRBV7-9, with TRBD1 matching 8 bases. The CDR3 runs to 14 residues. The V and J ends lost 3 bases and 5 bases, in that order; junction bases with no gene match: 5. Per the germline V gene, CDR1 is SEHNR and CDR2 is FQNEAQ (reference sequence). CDR3 region: CASSLTRGLETQYF. The CDR3 DNA is TGTGCCAGCAGCTTGACCAGGGGGCTGGAGACCCAGTACTTC. Full variable domain (missing parts from reference TRBV7-9 and TRBJ2-5): DTGVSQNPRHKITKRGQNVTFRCDPISEHNRLYWYRQTLGQGPEFLTYFQNEAQLEKSRLLSDRFSAERPKGSFSTLEIQRTEQGDSAMYLCASSLTRGLETQYFGPGTRLLVL.

The rearrangement uses TRBV27 and TRBJ2-7; the D gene is possibly TRBD2 (5 bases). Germline CDR1 MNHEY, CDR2 SMNVEV (reference sequence). V dropped 6 bases and J dropped 2 bases, with 23 bases sitting between them. The CDR3 length is 17 residues. CDR3 residues: CASRSLEAAPAPYEQYV. The DNA of the CDR3 is TGTGCCAGCAGATCACTAGAGGCGGCTCCAGCCCCCTACGAGCAGTACGTC.

Concerning this clone itself: One junction end disagrees with the germline gene, perhaps due to a read error. V usage is TRBV7-7 and J usage is TRBJ2-5, with 12 bases fitting TRBD2. CDR1 SSHAT and CDR2 FNYEAQ come from the germline V gene (reference sequence). CDR3 length: 18 amino acids. CDR3 sequence (DNA): TGTGCTAGCAGCTTAGATGGCCCTAGCGGGGGGGCACAAGAGACCCAGTACTTC. It translates to CASSLDGPSGGAQETQYF.

There are a few counts of this clone. This chain connects TRBV5-4 to TRBJ2-2, with a weak D call TRBD1 (6 bases). The CDR3 is 14 residues long. Germline values: CDR1 SGHNT, CDR2 YYREEE (reference sequence). Trimming took off 4 bases at V and 0 bases at J, with 7 bases between the two ends. CDR3 in amino acids: CASSGQTNTGELFF. The CDR3 DNA reads as TGTGCCAGCAGCGGACAGACGAACACCGGGGAGCTGTTTTTT.

The V and J genes are TRBV2 and TRBJ1-4; the D is unclear. The CDR3 totals 15 residues. Germline lookup yields CDR1 SNHLY and CDR2 FYNNEI. Trimming removed 2 bases from V and 2 bases from J, with 9 bases in between. The CDR3 DNA sequence: TGTGCCAGCAGTGAAACTTTGCACACTAATGAAAAACTGTTTTTT. This gives the protein CASSETLHTNEKLFF.